This T cell receptor (beta chain) originates from a study of blood T cell repertoires in COVID-19. Background on the study: Samples representing acute and convalescent COVID-19 were sourced from the United States, Italy and Spain. The cDNA or gDNA used as material had been derived from T cells, B-cell-depleted T cells, or PBMCs.

The V end was cut by 5 bases, the J end by 7 bases, with 14 bases between. Germline CDR1 SEHNR, CDR2 FQNEAQ (reference sequence). The CDR3 has 14 amino acids. Source study methods: Amplified reference gene primers provided the basis for estimating nucleated cell counts. Clones were sequenced by immunoSEQ multiplex PCR, and TCRdb holds only the in-frame ones, with some missing. Clone size and the V and J calls come from that table; the DNA yielded D and trimming. This sample has about 44,000 clones; 75% to 90% occur once, and the top ten carry 1% to 1.5%. The chain employs TRBV7-9 and TRBJ1-4; D gene unclear. This TCR came from a woman aged 35 to 49 with acute or convalescent COVID-19. Material: peripheral blood. The CDR3 DNA reads as TGTGCCAGCAGCAAAACGGCAGGTCCTGAAAAACTGTTTTTT. Its protein product is CASSKTAGPEKLFF.